Below are 29 T cell receptor beta chains sequenced from a single sample in a study of blood T cell repertoires in COVID-19. Clones were read by immunoSEQ multiplex PCR, and TCRdb kept only the in-frame ones, dropping some. The table records some 110,000 clones, over 80% of them present only once. The material sequenced was peripheral blood. These receptors came from a woman in her seventies with acute or convalescent COVID-19.

This clone was counted between two and nine times. This chain connects TRBV12-3 or TRBV12-4 to TRBJ2-7, with D perhaps matching TRBD2 (5 bases). The V end lost 6 bases, the J end lost 1 base, and 10 bases lay between the germline ends. There are 13 residues in the CDR3. The CDR3 loop is CASSLTMSYEQYF. CDR3 nucleotides: TGTGCCAGCAGCCTGACTATGTCCTACGAGCAGTACTTC.

CDR3 coding DNA: TGTGCCAGTAGTCCCGTTTGGGGGGAGATTCAGTACTTC. Translating it yields CASSPVWGEIQYF. This chain connects TRBV19 to TRBJ2-4, with TRBD2 as a possible D gene (6 bases). Trimming removed 5 bases at V and 10 bases at J, with 15 bases between. The CDR3 is 13 amino acids. CDR1 and CDR2 from the germline V gene are LNHDA and SQIVND (reference sequence).

The rearrangement uses TRBV28 and TRBJ2-1, with unresolved D. The CDR3 is made up of 12 amino acids. In germline, CDR1 is MDHEN, CDR2 SYDVKM. V was shortened by 8 bases and J by 3 bases, with 8 bases between the two germline ends. Here the CDR3 reads CASEENYNEQFF. The DNA of the CDR3 is TGTGCCAGCGAAGAGAACTACAATGAGCAGTTCTTC.

V and J are TRBV6-5 and TRBJ1-4, with D perhaps matching TRBD1 (5 bases). CDR1 is MNHEY, CDR2 SVGAGI, per germline. V shed 7 bases and J shed 7 bases, with 16 bases lying between them. The CDR3 extends over 14 amino acids. DNA for the CDR3: TGTGCCAGCAATATAGGGGTAGCGGGTGAAAAACTGTTTTTT. Translating gives CASNIGVAGEKLFF.

The sample holds one count of this clone. The chain joins TRBV19 to TRBJ2-1; the D is unclear. The CDR3 has 14 amino acids. Between the trimmed V and J ends, which lost 1 base and 5 bases, there was a span of 9 bases. Germline CDR1 is LNHDA and CDR2 is SQIVND (reference sequence). The CDR3 DNA follows: TGTGCCAGTAGTATAGGACAAAAGAACAATGAGCAGTTCTTC. It codes for CASSIGQKNNEQFF.

V is TRBV18 and J is TRBJ1-1; the match to TRBD1 covers 10 bases. V was clipped by 4 bases and J by 7 bases; unmatched bases: 12. Looked up from germline, CDR1 is KGHSH and CDR2 is LQKENI. The length of the CDR3 is 16 residues. The CDR3 DNA follows: TGTGCCAGCTCACTGGGACAGGGGTCTTCCCTCGTTGAAGCTTTCTTT. This codes for CASSLGQGSSLVEAFF.

This chain links TRBV6-6 with TRBJ1-5, with TRBD1 as a possible D gene (6 bases). Germline CDR1 reads MNHNY; CDR2 reads SVGAGI (reference sequence). The ends were cut back, 2 bases at V and 4 bases at J, with 9 bases in the middle. The CDR3 extends over 14 amino acids. CDR3 protein: CASSYPRGNQPQHF. The DNA for the CDR3 is TGTGCCAGCAGTTACCCCAGGGGAAATCAGCCCCAGCATTTT.

The chain is built from TRBV7-2 and TRBJ2-2, with 9 bases that match TRBD1. CDR1 and CDR2 from the germline V gene are SGHTA and FQGNSA. The CDR3 length is 14 residues. With V trimmed by 6 bases and J by 5 bases, 4 bases remained unmatched. DNA for the CDR3: TGTGCCAGCAGGCCGACAGGGGGAACCGGGGAGCTGTTTTTT. It is translated as CASRPTGGTGELFF. The full variable domain, its missing parts supplied by reference TRBV7-2 and TRBJ2-2, is GAGVSQSPSNKVTEKGKDVELRCDPISGHTALYWYRQSLGQGLEFLIYFQGNSAPDKSGLPSDRFSAERTGGSVSTLTIQRTQQEDSAVYLCASRPTGGTGELFFGEGSRLTVL.

The CDR3 DNA is TGTGCCAGCAGTTACTCGACACAGTCTAATGAAAAACTGTTTTTT. Protein: CASSYSTQSNEKLFF. The chain links TRBV6-6 to TRBJ1-4; D gene uncertain. V shed 0 bases and J shed 3 bases, with 8 bases lying between them. The germline CDR1 and CDR2 sequences are MNHNY and SVGAGI (reference sequence). The CDR3 sequence is 15 residues long.

The CDR3 bases are TGTGCCAGCTCACTTCCAGGGGCAGGCGATCAGCCCCAGCATTTT. This gives the protein CASSLPGAGDQPQHF. This rearrangement joins TRBV18 to TRBJ1-5; D is possibly TRBD1 (6 bases). Germline V lookup: CDR1 KGHSH, CDR2 LQKENI. This CDR3 has 15 residues. The V end lost 4 bases, the J end lost 5 bases, and 15 bases lay between the germline ends.

The V and J genes are TRBV7-2 and TRBJ2-1; D gene unclear. Trimming took 1 base from V and 0 from J, leaving 10 bases between them. Germline CDR1 and CDR2: SGHTA and FQGNSA. This CDR3 region has 16 residues. This chain's CDR3 is CASSLESGASYNEQFF. The CDR3 DNA reads TGTGCCAGCAGCTTAGAGTCGGGTGCCTCCTACAATGAGCAGTTCTTC.

J is TRBJ1-1 and V is TRBV5-5, with TRBD1 matching 8 bases. The CDR3 loop spans 15 amino acids. V shed 4 bases and J 2 bases; nucleotides not matched to a gene: 7. Germline V gene lookup returns CDR1 SGHKS and CDR2 YYEKEE (reference sequence). The CDR3 loop is CASSPRQGANTEAFF. CDR3 nucleotide sequence: TGTGCCAGCAGCCCCCGCCAGGGGGCTAACACTGAAGCTTTCTTT.

V gene TRBV10-3 combines with J gene TRBJ2-1, with no clear D. The V end was cut by 10 bases, the J end by 6 bases, with 10 bases between. CDR3 length: 11 residues. Germline assignment: CDR1 ENHRY and CDR2 SYGVKD. The CDR3 sequence is CATQNPNEQFF. CDR3 nucleotides: TGTGCCACCCAGAACCCCAATGAGCAGTTCTTC.

The chain recombines TRBV5-1 with TRBJ2-7; 8 nucleotides match TRBD1. The ends lost 2 bases at V and 5 bases at J; junction bases unmatched: 9. CDR1 SGHRS and CDR2 YFSETQ come from the germline V gene. CDR3 length: 15 residues. The CDR3 coding sequence is TGCGCCAGCAGCTTCGGCCTTCAGGGGGCGGACGAGCAGTACTTC. Protein product: CASSFGLQGADEQYF.

This chain connects TRBV9 to TRBJ2-5; 11 bases are a match to TRBD1. The V segment lost 4 bases and the J segment 5 bases; nucleotides outside the gene matches: 7. Germline V CDR1 and CDR2: SGDLS, YYNGEE. CDR3 length: 15 amino acids. CDR3 in DNA: TGTGCCAGCAGCTTCGGACAGGGGGCGCGGGAGACCCAGTACTTC. It yields the protein CASSFGQGARETQYF. The variable domain in full, completed from reference TRBV9 and TRBJ2-5, reads DSGVTQTPKHLITATGQRVTLRCSPRSGDLSVYWYQQSLDQGLQFLIQYYNGEERAKGNILERFSAQQFPDLHSELNLSSLELGDSALYFCASSFGQGARETQYFGPGTRLLVL.

V usage is TRBV2 and J usage is TRBJ1-4; D is perhaps TRBD1 (6 bases). Germline lookup yields CDR1 SNHLY and CDR2 FYNNEI. The CDR3 extends over 15 amino acids. V was shortened by 1 base and J by 4 bases, with 10 bases between the two germline ends. CDR3 sequence reads: CASSEGTARNEKLFF. The DNA for the CDR3 is TGTGCCAGCAGTGAAGGGACAGCACGTAATGAAAAACTGTTTTTT.

The rearrangement joins TRBV2 to TRBJ2-7; the D is unclear. V was shortened by 1 base and J by 7 bases, with 11 bases between the two germline ends. The CDR3 covers 13 residues. Germline CDR1 is SNHLY and CDR2 is FYNNEI. Here the CDR3 DNA reads TGTGCCAGCAGTGAAGAACAATTTCGTGAGCAGTACTTC. Translating gives CASSEEQFREQYF. The whole variable domain, filled in from reference TRBV2 and TRBJ2-7, reads EPEVTQTPSHQVTQMGQEVILRCVPISNHLYFYWYRQILGQKVEFLVSFYNNEISEKSEIFDDQFSVERPDGSNFTLKIRSTKLEDSAMYFCASSEEQFREQYFGPGTRLTVT.

This clone was detected once. V usage is TRBV5-4 and J usage is TRBJ1-1; 9 positions agree with TRBD1. This CDR3 contains 14 residues. V lost 2 bases to trimming and J lost 3 bases; unmatched junction nucleotides: 2. The germline gives CDR1 SGHNT, CDR2 YYREEE (reference sequence). CDR3 residues: CASSFDRGYTEAFF. The CDR3 DNA reads TGTGCCAGCAGCTTTGACAGGGGGTACACTGAAGCTTTCTTT. Combining the CDR3 with reference TRBV5-4 and TRBJ1-1 gives the whole variable domain ETGVTQSPTHLIKTRGQQVTLRCSSQSGHNTVSWYQQALGQGPQFIFQYYREEENGRGNFPPRFSGLQFPNYSSELNVNALELDDSALYLCASSFDRGYTEAFFGQGTRLTVV.

This chain uses TRBV11-2 with TRBJ2-1, with 7 bases matching TRBD2. The CDR3 loop spans 16 amino acids. V trimming: 5 bases; J trimming: 7 bases; junction bases outside the gene matches: 14. Germline values: CDR1 SGHAT, CDR2 FQNNGV. CDR3 amino acids: CASSRAGELARNEQFF. For the CDR3, the DNA is TGTGCCAGCAGCCGGGCGGGGGAATTAGCGAGGAATGAGCAGTTCTTC.

This clone has just one count. The chain has TRBV30 and TRBJ2-1; a weak D match, TRBD2 (6 bases). The germline V gene has CDR1 GTSNPN and CDR2 SVGIG (reference sequence). The CDR3 spans 13 residues. V lost 7 bases and J lost 8, with 18 bases in between. The DNA for the CDR3 is TGTGCCTCGCCCGGTCCCGGGGGATATGAGCAGTTCTTC. Its translation is CASPGPGGYEQFF.

The rearrangement joins TRBV4-1 to TRBJ2-3, with TRBD2 matching 13 bases. V dropped 1 base and J dropped 3; count of bases not matched to a gene: 7. CDR1 and CDR2 (germline): MGHRA, YSYEKL. The CDR3 is 18 amino acids. The CDR3 DNA reads TGCGCCAGCAGCCAAGGGGTTACGACTAGCGGGAGGACAGATACGCAGTATTTT. Its translation: CASSQGVTTSGRTDTQYF.

Only one count was recorded for this clone. The chain combines TRBV30 with TRBJ2-1; TRBD2 aligns across 7 bases. The CDR3 has 14 amino acids. Trimming took 0 bases from V and 5 from J; bases not matched to a gene: 4. Germline V gives CDR1 GTSNPN, CDR2 SVGIG (reference sequence). CDR3 loop: CAWSVGGSNNEQFF. CDR3 nucleotides: TGTGCCTGGAGTGTAGGCGGGAGCAACAATGAGCAGTTCTTC.

V gene TRBV2 combines with J gene TRBJ1-6; 8 bases line up with TRBD1. The CDR3 is 14 amino acids. Looked up from germline, CDR1 is SNHLY and CDR2 is FYNNEI. The V segment lost 7 bases and the J segment 10 bases; nucleotides outside the gene matches: 9. CDR3 nucleotide sequence: TGTGCCAGCATTCTGGACAGGGTTGGCTCACCCCTCCACTTT. This encodes CASILDRVGSPLHF. Together with reference TRBV2 and TRBJ1-6, the CDR3 gives the full variable domain: EPEVTQTPSHQVTQMGQEVILRCVPISNHLYFYWYRQILGQKVEFLVSFYNNEISEKSEIFDDQFSVERPDGSNFTLKIRSTKLEDSAMYFCASILDRVGSPLHFGNGTRLTVT.

CDR3 in amino acids: CASSQDLGLGKLFF. Written as DNA, the CDR3 is TGTGCCAGCAGCCAAGACCTGGGACTGGGGAAGCTGTTTTTT. The chain uses TRBV3-1 (or the pseudogene TRBV3-2) and TRBJ2-2, with D perhaps matching TRBD2 (6 bases). Germline values: CDR1 LGHDT, CDR2 YNNKEL (reference sequence). V was pared by 0 bases and J by 12 bases, with 14 bases between. This CDR3 is 14 amino acids long.

The rearrangement uses TRBV6-1 and TRBJ1-6; 11 nucleotides line up with TRBD1. The CDR3 is 14 amino acids. From germline, CDR1 is MNHNS and CDR2 SASEGT. V shed 3 bases and J 11 bases; nucleotides not matched to a gene: 3. The CDR3 nucleotides are TGTGCCAGCAGTGAGGGACAGGGGGTAACACCCCTCCACTTT. Encoded protein: CASSEGQGVTPLHF.

The V call is TRBV20-1, the J call TRBJ1-1; D remains unclear. CDR1 DFQATT and CDR2 SNEGSKA come from the germline V gene (reference sequence). With 6 bases removed from V and 7 bases from J, the gap between germline ends came to 12 bases. This CDR3 has 11 amino acids. The CDR3 coding sequence is TGCAGTGCCAGAACACCGAATGAAGCTTTCTTT. Encoded protein: CSARTPNEAFF.

The rearrangement uses TRBV30 and TRBJ1-5, with a possible D match to TRBD1 (6 bases). Germline values: CDR1 GTSNPN, CDR2 SVGIG (reference sequence). The CDR3 has 14 amino acids. V lost 3 bases to trimming and J lost 4 bases, with 13 bases between them. The CDR3 here is CAWRGPGQNQPQHF. CDR3 DNA: TGTGCCTGGAGAGGACCGGGACAAAATCAGCCCCAGCATTTT.

The chain combines TRBV15 with TRBJ1-2, with 9 bases identical to TRBD1. The trim removed 4 bases at V and 8 bases at J, leaving 5 bases unmatched. The CDR3 covers 13 residues. The germline V gene encodes CDR1 LNHNV and CDR2 YYDKDF (reference sequence). The CDR3 reads CATSIRDRVGYTF. The DNA for the CDR3 is TGTGCCACCAGCATCCGGGACAGGGTCGGCTACACCTTC.

This sequence joins TRBV7-9 and TRBJ2-5; 8 bases match TRBD1. CDR3 length: 14 residues. V trimming: 4 bases; J trimming: 0 bases; junction bases outside the gene matches: 1. In germline, CDR1 is SEHNR, CDR2 FQNEAQ (reference sequence). The DNA for the CDR3 is TGTGCCAGCAGCTGGGGACAGGACCAAGAGACCCAGTACTTC. It codes for CASSWGQDQETQYF.